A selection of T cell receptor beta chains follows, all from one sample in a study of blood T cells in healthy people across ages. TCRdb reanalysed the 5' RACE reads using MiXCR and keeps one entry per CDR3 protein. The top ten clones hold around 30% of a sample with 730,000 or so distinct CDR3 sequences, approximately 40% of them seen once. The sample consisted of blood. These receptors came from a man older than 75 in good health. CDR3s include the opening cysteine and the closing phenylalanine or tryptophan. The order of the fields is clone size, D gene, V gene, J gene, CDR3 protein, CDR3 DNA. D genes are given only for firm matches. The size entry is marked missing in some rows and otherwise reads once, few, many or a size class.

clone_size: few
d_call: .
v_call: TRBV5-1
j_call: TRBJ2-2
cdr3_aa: CASINRNTGELFF
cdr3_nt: TGCGCCAGCATAAACAGGAACACCGGGGAGCTGTTTTTT

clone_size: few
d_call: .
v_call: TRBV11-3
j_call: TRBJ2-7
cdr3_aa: CASSLSTFYEQYF
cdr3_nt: TGTGCCAGCAGCCTTAGCACATTCTACGAGCAGTACTTC

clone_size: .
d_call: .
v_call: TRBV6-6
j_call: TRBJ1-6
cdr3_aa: CASSGQNYNSPLHF
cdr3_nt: TGTGCCAGCAGTGGACAGAACTATAATTCACCCCTCCACTTT

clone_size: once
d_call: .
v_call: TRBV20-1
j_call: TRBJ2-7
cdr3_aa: CSAPDSSREQYF
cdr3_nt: TGCAGTGCTCCGGACTCCTCTCGCGAGCAGTACTTC

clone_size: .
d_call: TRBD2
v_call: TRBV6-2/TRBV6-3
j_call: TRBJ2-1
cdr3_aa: CASSWGLAGYNEQFF
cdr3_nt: TGTGCCAGCAGTTGGGGACTAGCGGGGTACAATGAGCAGTTCTTC

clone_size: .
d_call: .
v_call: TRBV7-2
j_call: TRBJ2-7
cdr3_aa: CASSPRGGSPEQYF
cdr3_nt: TGTGCCAGCAGCCCTAGGGGGGGGAGCCCCGAGCAGTACTTC

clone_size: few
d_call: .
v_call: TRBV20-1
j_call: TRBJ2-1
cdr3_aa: CSVNSYNEQFF
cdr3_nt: TGCAGTGTTAACTCCTACAATGAGCAGTTCTTC

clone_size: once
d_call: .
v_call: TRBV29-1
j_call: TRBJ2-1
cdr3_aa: CSVYKGSEQFF
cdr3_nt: TGCAGCGTTTATAAGGGGAGCGAGCAGTTCTTC

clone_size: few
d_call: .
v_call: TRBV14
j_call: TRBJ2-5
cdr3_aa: CASSQLEGFRETQYF
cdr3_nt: TGTGCCAGCAGCCAATTGGAAGGGTTTCGAGAGACCCAGTACTTC

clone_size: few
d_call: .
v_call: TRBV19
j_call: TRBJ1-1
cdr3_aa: CASSTDGRVTEAFF
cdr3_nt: TGTGCCAGTAGTACCGACGGGAGGGTCACTGAAGCTTTCTTT

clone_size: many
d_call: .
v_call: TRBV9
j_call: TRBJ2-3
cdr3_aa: CASSPLPGMKDTQYF
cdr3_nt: TGTGCCAGCAGCCCCCTCCCGGGGATGAAAGATACGCAGTATTTT

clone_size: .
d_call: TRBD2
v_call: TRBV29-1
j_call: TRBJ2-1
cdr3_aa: CSGGGFSSYNEQFF
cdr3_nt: TGCAGCGGCGGGGGGTTCAGCTCCTACAATGAGCAGTTCTTC

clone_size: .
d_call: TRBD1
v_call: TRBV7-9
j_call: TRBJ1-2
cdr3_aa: CASSHQVGTDGYTF
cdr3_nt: TGTGCCAGCAGCCATCAAGTTGGGACAGATGGCTACACCTTC

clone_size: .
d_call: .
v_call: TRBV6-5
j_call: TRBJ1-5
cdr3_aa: CASSQTPWGSSPQHF
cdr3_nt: TGTGCCAGCAGTCAAACCCCCTGGGGATCATCGCCCCAGCATTTT

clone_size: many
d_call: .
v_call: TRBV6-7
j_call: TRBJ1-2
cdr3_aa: CASSYGQPSSYYGYTF
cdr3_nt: TGTGCCAGCAGTTACGGCCAGCCAAGTAGCTACTATGGCTACACCTTC

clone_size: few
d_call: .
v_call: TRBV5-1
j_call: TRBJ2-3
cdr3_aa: CASSLGTITDTQYF
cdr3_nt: TGCGCCAGCAGCTTGGGTACTATCACAGATACGCAGTATTTT

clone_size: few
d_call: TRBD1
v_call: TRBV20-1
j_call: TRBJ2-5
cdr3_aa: CSPADRGQETQYF
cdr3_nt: TGCAGCCCCGCGGACAGGGGGCAAGAGACCCAGTACTTC

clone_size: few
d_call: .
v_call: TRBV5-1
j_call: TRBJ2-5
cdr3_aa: CASSFRSDKETQYF
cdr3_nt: TGCGCCAGCAGCTTTAGATCTGATAAAGAGACCCAGTACTTC

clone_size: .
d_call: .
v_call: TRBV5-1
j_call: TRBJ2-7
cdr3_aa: CASSLTGARKYEQYF
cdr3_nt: TGCGCCAGCAGCTTGACGGGGGCGCGGAAGTACGAGCAGTACTTC

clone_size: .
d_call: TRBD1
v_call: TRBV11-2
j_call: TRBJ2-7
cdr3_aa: CASSPQGQRVSYEQYF
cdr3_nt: TGTGCCAGCAGCCCCCAGGGACAGCGCGTTTCCTACGAGCAGTACTTC

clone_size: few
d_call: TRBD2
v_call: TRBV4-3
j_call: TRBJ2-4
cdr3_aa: CASSQDRLAGLGDIQYF
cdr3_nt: TGCGCCAGCAGCCAAGACAGACTAGCGGGCCTGGGAGACATTCAGTACTTC

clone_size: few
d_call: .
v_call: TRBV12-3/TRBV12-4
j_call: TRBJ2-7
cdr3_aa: CASRPGLGTANNEQYF
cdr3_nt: TGTGCCAGCAGACCGGGACTCGGGACAGCAAACAATGAGCAGTACTTC

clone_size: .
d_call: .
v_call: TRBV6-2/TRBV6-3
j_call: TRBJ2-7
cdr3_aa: CASSYSGRGNEQYF
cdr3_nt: TGTGCCAGCAGTTACTCTGGGCGGGGCAACGAGCAGTACTTC

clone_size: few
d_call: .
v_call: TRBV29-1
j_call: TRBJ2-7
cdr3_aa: CSVDAQGYEQYF
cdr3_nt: TGCAGCGTTGACGCCCAGGGTTACGAGCAGTACTTC

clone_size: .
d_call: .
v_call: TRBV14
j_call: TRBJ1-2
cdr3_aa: CASSQDRGMPGVGYTF
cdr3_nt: TGTGCCAGCAGCCAAGATCGCGGGATGCCCGGAGTAGGCTACACCTTC

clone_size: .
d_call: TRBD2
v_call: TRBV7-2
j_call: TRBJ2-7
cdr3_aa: CASSLGGAGADEQYF
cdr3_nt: TGTGCCAGCAGCTTAGGCGGCGCGGGAGCTGACGAGCAGTACTTC

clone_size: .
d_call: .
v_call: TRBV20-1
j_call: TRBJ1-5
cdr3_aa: CSARDRGLSNQPQHF
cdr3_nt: TGCAGTGCTAGAGATCGAGGGTTAAGCAATCAGCCCCAGCATTTT

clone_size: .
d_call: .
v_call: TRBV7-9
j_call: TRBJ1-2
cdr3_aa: CASSYEYGYTF
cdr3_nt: TGTGCCAGCAGCTACGAGTATGGCTACACCTTC

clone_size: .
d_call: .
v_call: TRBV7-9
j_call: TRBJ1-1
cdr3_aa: CASSTSRGIAEAFF
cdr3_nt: TGTGCCAGCAGCACCAGCAGGGGAATCGCTGAAGCTTTCTTT

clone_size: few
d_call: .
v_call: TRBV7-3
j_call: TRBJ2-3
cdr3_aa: CASSLIGTITDTQYF
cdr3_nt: TGTGCCAGCAGCTTAATTGGGACCATCACAGATACGCAGTATTTT

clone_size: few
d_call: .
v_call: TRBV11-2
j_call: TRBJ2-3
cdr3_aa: CASSFQGPIFLDTQYF
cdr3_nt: TGTGCCAGCAGCTTCCAGGGTCCCATATTTTTAGATACGCAGTATTTT

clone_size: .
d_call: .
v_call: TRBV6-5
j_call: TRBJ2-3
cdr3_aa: CASSYSSSGTSSTDTQYF
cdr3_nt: TGTGCCAGCAGTTACTCAAGTTCGGGGACCTCTAGCACAGATACGCAGTATTTT

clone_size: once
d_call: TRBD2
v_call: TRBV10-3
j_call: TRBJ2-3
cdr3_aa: CAISDPSLAGLTDTQYF
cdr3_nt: TGTGCCATCAGTGATCCCTCGCTAGCGGGGTTGACAGATACGCAGTATTTT

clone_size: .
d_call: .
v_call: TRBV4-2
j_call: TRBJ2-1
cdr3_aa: CASSQEANPGPYEQFF
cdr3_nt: TGTGCCAGCAGCCAAGAGGCTAACCCAGGCCCCTATGAGCAGTTCTTC

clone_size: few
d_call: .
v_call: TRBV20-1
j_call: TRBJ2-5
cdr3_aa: CSAHRDSQETQYF
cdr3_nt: TGCAGTGCTCACCGGGACTCCCAAGAGACCCAGTACTTC

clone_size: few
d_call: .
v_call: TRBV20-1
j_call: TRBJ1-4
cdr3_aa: CSARDWREANEKLFF
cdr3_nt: TGCAGTGCTAGAGATTGGAGGGAGGCTAATGAAAAACTGTTTTTT

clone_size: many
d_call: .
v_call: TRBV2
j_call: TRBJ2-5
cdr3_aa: CASTPRPTGTQYF
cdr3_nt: TGTGCCAGCACCCCTCGACCAACAGGGACCCAGTACTTC

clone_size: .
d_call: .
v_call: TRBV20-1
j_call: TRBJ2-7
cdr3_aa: CSARGLRSGDYEQYF
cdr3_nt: TGCAGTGCTAGAGGTCTTAGAAGTGGAGACTACGAGCAGTACTTC

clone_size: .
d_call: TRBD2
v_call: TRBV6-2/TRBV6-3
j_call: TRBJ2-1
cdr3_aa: CASSTGTSGSRDNEQFF
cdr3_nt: TGTGCCAGCAGCACCGGGACTAGCGGGAGTAGGGACAATGAGCAGTTCTTC

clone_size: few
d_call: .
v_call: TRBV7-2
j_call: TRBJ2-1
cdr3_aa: CASSLHTGATYNEQFF
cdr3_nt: TGTGCCAGCAGCTTACATACGGGGGCAACCTACAATGAGCAGTTCTTC

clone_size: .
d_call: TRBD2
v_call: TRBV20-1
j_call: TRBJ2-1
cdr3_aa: CSAGLAGGPYNEQFF
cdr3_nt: TGCAGTGCGGGACTAGCGGGAGGACCGTACAATGAGCAGTTCTTC

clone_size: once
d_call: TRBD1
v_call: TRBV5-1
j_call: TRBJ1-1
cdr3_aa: CASSGGPGQEVFF
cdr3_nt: TGCGCCAGCAGCGGGGGGCCGGGACAGGAAGTTTTCTTT

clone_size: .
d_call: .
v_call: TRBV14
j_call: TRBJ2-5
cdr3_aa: CASSQDQVQETQYF
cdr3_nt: TGTGCCAGCAGCCAAGATCAAGTTCAAGAGACCCAGTACTTC

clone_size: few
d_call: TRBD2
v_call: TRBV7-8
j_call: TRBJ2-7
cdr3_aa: CASSTDGLAFPPYEQYF
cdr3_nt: TGTGCCAGCAGCACAGACGGACTAGCCTTTCCCCCCTACGAGCAGTACTTC

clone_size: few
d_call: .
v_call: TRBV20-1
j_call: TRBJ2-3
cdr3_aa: CSARDGRGQSTQYF
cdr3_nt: TGCAGTGCTAGAGATGGGCGGGGTCAGAGTACGCAGTATTTT

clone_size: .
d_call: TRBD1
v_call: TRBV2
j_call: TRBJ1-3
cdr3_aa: CASSRQGAAGNTIYF
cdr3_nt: TGTGCCAGCAGTCGGCAGGGGGCTGCTGGAAACACCATATATTTT

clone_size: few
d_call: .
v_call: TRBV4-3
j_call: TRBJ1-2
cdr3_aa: CASSLHREGKDGYTF
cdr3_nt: TGCGCCAGCAGCTTACACAGGGAGGGGAAGGATGGCTACACCTTC

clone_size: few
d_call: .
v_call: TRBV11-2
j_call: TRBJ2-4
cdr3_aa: CASSELAVAKNIQYF
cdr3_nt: TGTGCCAGCAGCGAGCTGGCAGTAGCCAAAAACATTCAGTACTTC

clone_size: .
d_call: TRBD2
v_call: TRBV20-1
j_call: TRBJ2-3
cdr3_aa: CSAQKRGTTDTQYF
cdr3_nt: TGCAGTGCTCAAAAGCGGGGGACCACAGATACGCAGTATTTT

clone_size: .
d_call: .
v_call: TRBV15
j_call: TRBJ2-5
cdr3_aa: CATSPAYQETQYF
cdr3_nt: TGTGCCACCAGCCCCGCGTACCAAGAGACCCAGTACTTC